This T cell receptor (beta chain) appears in the sequencing data of a study of graft-versus-host responses after intestinal transplantation. Study results and limitations: HvG clone declines early post-transplant were associated with peak circulating GvH levels. Recipient marrow harbored GvH clones, some of which surfaced first in ileum or blood. When patients had graft-donor T cell macrochimerism, their allografts held high graft-versus-host to host-versus-graft clonal ratios.

Note on this clone: Its target is unknown.

Libraries were prepared by immunoSEQ multiplex PCR; TCRdb keeps only in-frame clonotypes and omits some of them. This table holds some 27,000 clones, about 93% found once. The material sequenced was PBMCs, taken roughly 32 days after intestinal transplant. The sequence was obtained from a human patient who received an intestinal transplant, so some T cells may come from the graft donor.

CDR3 in amino acids: CASAHGVDEQFF. CDR3 sequence (DNA): TGTGCCAGCGCCCACGGGGTAGATGAGCAGTTCTTC. The rearrangement uses TRBV7-8 and TRBJ2-1; D might be TRBD2 (5 bases). The CDR3 has 12 amino acids. Trimming left V 8 bases short and J 8 bases short, with 13 bases between. The germline gives CDR1 SGHVS, CDR2 FQNEAQ.